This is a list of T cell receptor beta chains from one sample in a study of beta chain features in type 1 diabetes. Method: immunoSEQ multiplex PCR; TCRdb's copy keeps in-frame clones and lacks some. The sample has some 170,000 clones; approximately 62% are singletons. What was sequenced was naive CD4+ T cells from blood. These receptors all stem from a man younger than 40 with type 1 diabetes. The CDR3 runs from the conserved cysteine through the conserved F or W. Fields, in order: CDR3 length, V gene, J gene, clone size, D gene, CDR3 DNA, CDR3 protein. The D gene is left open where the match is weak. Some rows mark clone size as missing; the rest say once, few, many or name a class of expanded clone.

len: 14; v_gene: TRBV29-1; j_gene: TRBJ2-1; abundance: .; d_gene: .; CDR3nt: TGCAGCGTTGGACAGGGAGGTCGGGCGGATGAGCAGTTCTTC; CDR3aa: CSVGQGGRADEQFF
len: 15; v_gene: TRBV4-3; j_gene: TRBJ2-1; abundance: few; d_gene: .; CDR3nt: TGCGCCAGCAGCCAAGAGGCAGGGATCAGGAATGAGCAGTTCTTC; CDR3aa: CASSQEAGIRNEQFF
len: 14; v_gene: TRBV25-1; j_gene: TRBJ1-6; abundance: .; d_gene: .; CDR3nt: TGTGCCAGCAGGGGGGAAACGGATAATTCACCCCTCCACTTT; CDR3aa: CASRGETDNSPLHF
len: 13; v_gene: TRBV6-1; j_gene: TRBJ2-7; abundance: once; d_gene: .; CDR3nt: TGTGCCAGCATGCCTGGGGCAGGGTACGAGCAGTACTTC; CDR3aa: CASMPGAGYEQYF
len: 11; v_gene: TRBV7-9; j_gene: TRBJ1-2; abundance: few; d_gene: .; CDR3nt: TGTGCCAGCAGCTTACTAGGTGGCTACACCTTC; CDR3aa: CASSLLGGYTF
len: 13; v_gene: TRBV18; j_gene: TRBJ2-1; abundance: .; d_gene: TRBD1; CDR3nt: TGTGCCAGCTCACTGGACAGGGTACATGAGCAGTTCTTC; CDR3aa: CASSLDRVHEQFF
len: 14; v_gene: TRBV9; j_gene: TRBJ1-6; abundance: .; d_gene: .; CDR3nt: TGTGCCAGCAGCGGGGACACCCGTAATTCACCCCTCCACTTT; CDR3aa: CASSGDTRNSPLHF
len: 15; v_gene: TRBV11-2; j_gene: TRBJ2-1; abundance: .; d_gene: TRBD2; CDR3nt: TGTGCCAGCAGACAACTAGCGGGGCCTTACAATGAGCAGTTCTTC; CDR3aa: CASRQLAGPYNEQFF
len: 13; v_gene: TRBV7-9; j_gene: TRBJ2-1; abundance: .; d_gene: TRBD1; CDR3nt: TGTGCCAGCAGCTCGACAGGGGTCGATGAGCAGTTCTTC; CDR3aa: CASSSTGVDEQFF
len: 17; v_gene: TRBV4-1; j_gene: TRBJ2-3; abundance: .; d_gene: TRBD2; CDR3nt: TGCGCCAGCAGCCAACCGGGACTAGCGGTTAGCACAGATACGCAGTATTTT; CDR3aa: CASSQPGLAVSTDTQYF
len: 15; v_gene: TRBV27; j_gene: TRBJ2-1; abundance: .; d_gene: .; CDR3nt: TGTGCCAGCAGCCCTCTAAGGGGCCTAACCAATGAGCAGTTCTTC; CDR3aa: CASSPLRGLTNEQFF
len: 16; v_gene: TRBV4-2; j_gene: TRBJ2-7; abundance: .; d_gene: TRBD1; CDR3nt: TGTGCCAGCAGCCAAGAGGGGCAGGGGGCACCGGGAGAGCAGTACTTC; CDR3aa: CASSQEGQGAPGEQYF
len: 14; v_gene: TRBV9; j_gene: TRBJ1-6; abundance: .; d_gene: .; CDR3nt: TGTGCCAGCAGCGTAGTAGTAGGGGATTCACCCCTCCACTTT; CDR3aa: CASSVVVGDSPLHF
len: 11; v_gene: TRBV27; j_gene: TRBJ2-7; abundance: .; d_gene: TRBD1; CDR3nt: TGTGCCAGCAAAAGGACAGGAAAGCAGTACTTC; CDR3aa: CASKRTGKQYF
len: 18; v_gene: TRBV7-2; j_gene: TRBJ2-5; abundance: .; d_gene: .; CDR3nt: TGTGCCAGCAGCTTAGCCTTACTAGCTGGGGGTGCTTCAGAGACCCAGTACTTC; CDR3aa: CASSLALLAGGASETQYF
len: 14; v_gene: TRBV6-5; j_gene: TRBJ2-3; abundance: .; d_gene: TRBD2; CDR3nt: TGTGCCAGCAGTTCGCGGGGGGCACAAGATACGCAGTATTTT; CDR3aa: CASSSRGAQDTQYF
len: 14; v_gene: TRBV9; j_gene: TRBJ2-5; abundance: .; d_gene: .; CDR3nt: TGTGCCAGCAGCGTAGCAGCAGGAACAGAGACCCAGTACTTC; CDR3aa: CASSVAAGTETQYF
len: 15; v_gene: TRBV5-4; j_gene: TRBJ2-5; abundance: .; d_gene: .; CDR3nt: TGTGCCAGCAGCTCTTACAGAGTACCTCAAGAGACCCAGTACTTC; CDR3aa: CASSSYRVPQETQYF
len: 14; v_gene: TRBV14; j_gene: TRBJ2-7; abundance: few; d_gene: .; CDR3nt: TGTGCCAGCAGCCAAGATCCCTCGACTGGGCCGCGGTACTTC; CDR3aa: CASSQDPSTGPRYF
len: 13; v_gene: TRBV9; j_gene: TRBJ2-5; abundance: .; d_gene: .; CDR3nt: TGTGCCAGCAGCGTGTCCCTTCAGGAGACCCAGTACTTC; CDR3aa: CASSVSLQETQYF
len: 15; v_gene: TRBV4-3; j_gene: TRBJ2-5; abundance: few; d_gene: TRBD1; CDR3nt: TGCGCCAGCAGCCAATACTCGACAGGGGCCGAGACCCAGTACTTC; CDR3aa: CASSQYSTGAETQYF
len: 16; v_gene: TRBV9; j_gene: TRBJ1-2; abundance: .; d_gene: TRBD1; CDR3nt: TGTGCCAGCAGCCCAGCGACAGGGACCAGGCTGGCGGGCTACACCTTC; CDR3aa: CASSPATGTRLAGYTF
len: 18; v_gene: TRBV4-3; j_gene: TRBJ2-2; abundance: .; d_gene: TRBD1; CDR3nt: TGCGCCAGCAGCCAAGATCGCCCCGAGGGGGCGTTCGCCGGGGAGCTGTTTTTT; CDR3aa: CASSQDRPEGAFAGELFF
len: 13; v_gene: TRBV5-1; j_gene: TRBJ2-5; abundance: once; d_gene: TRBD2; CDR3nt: TGCGCCAGCAGCGGACTAGACCAAGAGACCCAGTACTTC; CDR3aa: CASSGLDQETQYF